The sequence of this T cell receptor beta chain was determined in a study of shared clonotypes between healthy human individuals. General study findings and limits: Since donors were few, the genetic and exposure-history diversity represented was limited.

The test was conducted at deep level. PCR replicates performed on unsorted PBMC used approximately 0.3 ug DNA, 30,000 or so T cell genomes. TCRdb keeps only in-frame clones here, not all; method: immunoSEQ multiplex PCR. The data contain 470,000 or so clones, around 73% of them singletons. This CDR3 has 13 amino acids. V was trimmed by 3 bases and J by 11 bases, leaving 17 bases between them. Remarks on this clone: The antigen remains unidentified.

V is TRBV5-7 and J is TRBJ1-1; a possible D gene is TRBD1 (5 bases). TRBV5-7 is classed as an ORF, of uncertain function. The clonotype comes from a woman in her 40s in good health. Some clones in this sample may be carry-over from other donors' samples. Input material: PBMCs. CDR3 region: CASSWGTVMDAFF. The CDR3 DNA reads TGTGCCAGCAGCTGGGGGACGGTAATGGACGCTTTCTTT.